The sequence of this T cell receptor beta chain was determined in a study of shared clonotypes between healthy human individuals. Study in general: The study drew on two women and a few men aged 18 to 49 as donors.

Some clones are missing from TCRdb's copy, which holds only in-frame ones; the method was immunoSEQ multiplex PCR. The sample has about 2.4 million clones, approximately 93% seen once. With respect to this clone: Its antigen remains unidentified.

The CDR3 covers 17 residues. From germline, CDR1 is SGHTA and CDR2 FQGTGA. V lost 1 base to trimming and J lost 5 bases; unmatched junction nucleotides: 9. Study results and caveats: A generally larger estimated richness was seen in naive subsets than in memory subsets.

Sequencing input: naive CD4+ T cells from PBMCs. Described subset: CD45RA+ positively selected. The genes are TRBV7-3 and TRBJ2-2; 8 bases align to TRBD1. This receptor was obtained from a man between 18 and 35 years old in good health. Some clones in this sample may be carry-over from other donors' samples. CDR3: CASSLNPVTGGTGELFF. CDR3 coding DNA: TGTGCCAGCAGCTTAAACCCAGTCACAGGGGGAACCGGGGAGCTGTTTTTT.